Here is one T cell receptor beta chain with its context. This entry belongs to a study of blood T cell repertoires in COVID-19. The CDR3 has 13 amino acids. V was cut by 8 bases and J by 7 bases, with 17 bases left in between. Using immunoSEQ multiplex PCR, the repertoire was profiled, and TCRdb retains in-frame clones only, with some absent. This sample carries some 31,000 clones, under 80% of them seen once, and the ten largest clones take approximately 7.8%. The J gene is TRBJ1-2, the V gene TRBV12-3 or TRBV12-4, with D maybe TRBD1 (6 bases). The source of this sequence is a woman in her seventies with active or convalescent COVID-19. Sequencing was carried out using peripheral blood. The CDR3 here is CASGVRGVSGYTF. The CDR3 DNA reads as TGTGCCAGCGGAGTCAGGGGTGTCAGTGGCTACACCTTC.